This TCR beta chain was obtained from a study of T cells in Graves' hyperthyroidism and ophthalmopathy. Lactation, pregnancy, other autoimmune disease or uncontrolled infection excluded patients. Diagnoses rested on clinical symptoms, serum thyroxine and TRAb, thyroid ultrasound and orbital computed tomography. CDR3 length: 15 residues. In germline, CDR1 is SSHAT, CDR2 FNYEAQ (reference sequence). RNA transcripts yielded amplified TCR beta CDR3 regions. First-round RT-PCR with HTBI primers amplified the TCR CDR3 region. Using its own MiXCR run on the multiplex PCR reads, TCRdb lists one record per CDR3 protein. The sample consists of around 540,000 distinct CDR3 sequences, roughly 50% of them appearing once. Findings and limits, study-wide: Ophthalmopathy stood apart from stable hyperthyroidism in a 13 V-J model.

This clonotype was picked up many times. Antigen specificity is unknown. A junction end diverges from the germline sequence, so it may reflect a read error. The receptor was derived from a woman aged 18-29 years with Graves' hyperthyroidism. The gene calls are TRBV7-7 and TRBJ2-7, with D possibly matching TRBD1 (7 bases). What was sequenced was peripheral blood or thyroid tissue (not recorded which). CDR3 DNA sequence: TGTGCTAGCAGCTATCTCCCAGGGGGAGGTGGGGAGCAGTACTTC. Translating gives CASSYLPGGGGEQYF.